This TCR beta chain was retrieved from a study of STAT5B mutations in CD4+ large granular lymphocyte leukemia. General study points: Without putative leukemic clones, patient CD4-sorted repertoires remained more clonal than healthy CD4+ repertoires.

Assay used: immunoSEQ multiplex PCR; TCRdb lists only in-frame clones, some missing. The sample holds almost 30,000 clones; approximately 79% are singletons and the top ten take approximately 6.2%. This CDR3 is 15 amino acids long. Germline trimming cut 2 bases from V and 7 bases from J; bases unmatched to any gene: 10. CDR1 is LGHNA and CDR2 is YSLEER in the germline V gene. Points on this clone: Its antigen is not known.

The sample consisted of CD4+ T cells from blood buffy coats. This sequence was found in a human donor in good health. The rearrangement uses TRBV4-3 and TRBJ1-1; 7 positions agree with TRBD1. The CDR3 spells CASSQSPQGSGEAFF. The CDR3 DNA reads TGCGCCAGCAGCCAATCACCACAGGGGAGCGGTGAAGCTTTCTTT.